Following are 2 T cell receptor beta chains from one sample sequenced in a study of blood T cell repertoires in COVID-19. The assay was immunoSEQ multiplex PCR, and TCRdb's table has in-frame clones only and misses some. This table holds approximately 150,000 clones, around 84% found once. Sequencing input: peripheral blood. These receptors all stem from a man aged 40-49 years with acute or convalescent COVID-19.

This chain links TRBV2 with TRBJ2-3; D is ambiguous. V lost 4 bases, J lost 3 bases, and 8 bases lay in between. CDR3 size: 13 residues. Germline assignment: CDR1 SNHLY and CDR2 FYNNEI. For the CDR3, the DNA is TGTGCCAGCAGTGGAGGCTTGACAGATACGCAGTATTTT. Translated, it gives CASSGGLTDTQYF.

This clone was seen a single time. The V call is TRBV6-1, the J call TRBJ2-5; D is perhaps TRBD1 (6 bases). V was shortened by 2 bases and J by 4 bases, with 26 bases between the two germline ends. The CDR3 contains 19 residues. The germline gives CDR1 MNHNS, CDR2 SASEGT. The CDR3 DNA follows: TGTGCCAGCAGTGAACGAGTGCCCGGCCTTCAGGGGAGCAGAGAGACCCAGTACTTC. The encoded protein is CASSERVPGLQGSRETQYF.